This T cell receptor (beta chain) was captured by sequencing in a study of blood T cell repertoires in COVID-19. For the study at large: Samples representing acute and convalescent COVID-19 were sourced from the United States, Italy and Spain. The cDNA or gDNA used as material had been derived from T cells, B-cell-depleted T cells, or PBMCs.

As handled by the study authors: The assay estimated nucleated cells by amplifying reference gene primers. The protocol was immunoSEQ multiplex PCR, while the TCRdb copy is restricted to in-frame clones and leaves out a portion. The V and J calls and the clone size are those of that table, but D and trimming were determined from the DNA. The table shows about 110,000 clones, with more than 80% occurring only once. V dropped 0 bases and J dropped 2; count of bases not matched to a gene: 7. This CDR3 region has 19 residues. Germline CDR1 and CDR2: MDHEN and SYDVKM. This rearrangement joins TRBV28 to TRBJ2-3, with 14 bases that match TRBD2. The TCR originated in a woman in her 70s with acute or convalescent COVID-19. Sequenced sample: peripheral blood. The CDR3 region has the DNA TGTGCCAGCAGTTTATGGATGGGACTAGCGGGGGTAACCACAGATACGCAGTATTTT. Its protein product is CASSLWMGLAGVTTDTQYF.